Below, 29 T cell receptor beta chains from the same sample are listed, as sequenced in a study of T cell responses to AZD1222 COVID-19 vaccine. Some clones are missing from TCRdb's copy, which holds only in-frame ones; the method was immunoSEQ multiplex PCR. Of 110,000 or so clones listed, around 84% are singletons. This specimen consisted of peripheral blood, obtained 28 days after the second AZD1222 dose. The receptors shown here come from an adult who received the AZD1222 COVID-19 vaccine.

V usage is TRBV19 and J usage is TRBJ1-1, with D possibly matching TRBD1 (6 bases). The V gene's germline CDR1 is LNHDA and CDR2 SQIVND (reference sequence). V was clipped by 5 bases and J by 11 bases, with 18 bases between them. This CDR3 spans 13 amino acids. CDR3 protein: CASSFPGQGFAFF. CDR3 coding DNA: TGTGCCAGTAGTTTTCCGGGGCAGGGGTTTGCTTTCTTT.

This clone appeared a single time. J is TRBJ1-5 and V is TRBV18; TRBD1 agrees at 11 bases. Trimming at V came to 3 bases and at J to 2 bases, leaving 3 bases not matched to a gene. CDR3 length: 16 amino acids. Germline V lookup: CDR1 KGHSH, CDR2 LQKENI. In DNA, the CDR3 is TGTGCCAGCTCACCTGGACAGGGGGCTGGCAATCAGCCCCAGCATTTT. Its translation is CASSPGQGAGNQPQHF. The full variable domain, rest sourced from reference TRBV18 and TRBJ1-5, is NAGVMQNPRHLVRRRGQEARLRCSPMKGHSHVYWYRQLPEEGLKFMVYLQKENIIDESGMPKERFSAEFPKEGPSILRIQQVVRGDSAAYFCASSPGQGAGNQPQHFGDGTRLSIL.

This sequence joins TRBV7-2 and TRBJ1-2; D gene uncertain. This CDR3 is 15 amino acids long. The germline V and J ends were trimmed by 0 bases and 7 bases, with 15 bases remaining between them. Germline lookup yields CDR1 SGHTA and CDR2 FQGNSA. CDR3 residues: CASSLASPLSGGYTF. In nucleotides, the CDR3 is TGTGCCAGCAGCTTAGCATCGCCGTTGTCCGGTGGCTACACCTTC. The full variable domain, completed using reference TRBV7-2 and TRBJ1-2, is GAGVSQSPSNKVTEKGKDVELRCDPISGHTALYWYRQSLGQGLEFLIYFQGNSAPDKSGLPSDRFSAERTGGSVSTLTIQRTQQEDSAVYLCASSLASPLSGGYTFGSGTRLTVV.

This chain connects TRBV7-2 to TRBJ1-1; D unclear. The germline V and J ends were trimmed by 1 base and 1 base, with 10 bases remaining between them. The CDR3 has 15 amino acids. Germline CDR1 reads SGHTA; CDR2 reads FQGNSA. CDR3 residues: CASSLVSRQNTEAFF. CDR3 nucleotide sequence: TGTGCCAGCAGCTTAGTAAGCCGCCAGAACACTGAAGCTTTCTTT.

This chain links TRBV4-1 with TRBJ1-5, with TRBD1 matching 7 bases. With 4 bases clipped from V and 2 bases from J, the junction kept 5 bases outside the gene matches. Germline V gene lookup returns CDR1 MGHRA and CDR2 YSYEKL. The length of the CDR3 is 15 residues. The DNA for the CDR3 is TGCGCCAGCAGCCGGAACACAGGGGGCAATCAGCCCCAGCATTTT. Its protein product is CASSRNTGGNQPQHF.

The chain joins TRBV11-3 to TRBJ2-7, with D tentatively TRBD1 (5 bases). This CDR3 contains 14 residues. Trimming removed 5 bases at V and 5 bases at J, with 16 bases between. The V gene's germline CDR1 is SGHNT and CDR2 YENEEA. CDR3 residues: CASSLGVTDHEQYF. CDR3 sequence (DNA): TGTGCCAGCAGCCTAGGGGTAACCGACCACGAGCAGTACTTC.

The rearrangement uses TRBV19 and TRBJ2-6; 10 positions match TRBD2. Per the germline V gene, CDR1 is LNHDA and CDR2 is SQIVND (reference sequence). With 6 bases clipped from V and 2 bases from J, the junction kept 28 bases outside the gene matches. The CDR3 contains 24 residues. The CDR3 reads CASSLWFVSPPAGGPIAGANVLTF. DNA for the CDR3: TGTGCCAGTAGCCTCTGGTTTGTCTCCCCCCCAGCGGGAGGGCCGATAGCTGGGGCCAACGTCCTGACTTTC.

This clone was observed once. The V gene is TRBV28, the J gene TRBJ1-6; D might be TRBD1 (6 bases). The CDR3 contains 16 residues. V lost 1 base, J lost 10 bases, and 17 bases lay in between. CDR1 and CDR2 (germline): MDHEN, SYDVKM. CDR3 sequence reads: CASSLYGRGKESPLHF. The CDR3 DNA reads TGTGCCAGCAGTTTATATGGTAGGGGGAAAGAGTCACCCCTCCACTTT.

The gene calls are TRBV28 and TRBJ2-5, with 9 bases fitting TRBD2. The junction had 16 bases not matched to a gene; V was cut back by 1 base and J by 1 base. From germline, CDR1 is MDHEN and CDR2 SYDVKM. The CDR3 has 20 residues. The CDR3 DNA sequence: TGTGCCAGCAGTTTATTTAAGGCTAGCGGGACTTTCTCCGCCCAAGAGACCCAGTACTTC. Amino acids: CASSLFKASGTFSAQETQYF. Supplemented by reference TRBV28 and TRBJ2-5, the full variable domain reads DVKVTQSSRYLVKRTGEKVFLECVQDMDHENMFWYRQDPGLGLRLIYFSYDVKMKEKGDIPEGYSVSREKKERFSLILESASTNQTSMYLCASSLFKASGTFSAQETQYFGPGTRLLVL.

Remarks on this clone: The junction and the germline gene differ at one end; a read error may be behind it. The chain employs TRBV7-2 and TRBJ1-4, with D uncertain. The germline CDR1 and CDR2 sequences are SGHTA and FQGNSA. This CDR3 has 14 residues. The CDR3 sequence is CASSLVVSAIGQIF. CDR3 DNA sequence: TGTGCCAGCAGCTTAGTGGTTTCAGCGATCGGCCAGATTTTT.

The rearrangement uses TRBV4-1 and TRBJ1-3; D unresolved. The ends were cut back, 2 bases at V and 7 bases at J, with 15 bases in the middle. Germline-derived CDR1 and CDR2 are MGHRA and YSYEKL. This CDR3 region has 15 residues. The CDR3 spells CASSQPGRLENTIYF. CDR3 sequence (DNA): TGCGCCAGCAGCCAACCTGGGAGGTTAGAGAACACCATATATTTT.

The V call is TRBV5-6, the J call TRBJ2-7, with D unclear. The germline gives CDR1 SGHDT, CDR2 YYEEEE. The V and J ends lost 1 base and 4 bases respectively, with 12 bases between them. CDR3 length: 14 residues. The CDR3 DNA follows: TGTGCCAGCAGCTTGTGGGCTACGGCTTACGAGCAGTACTTC. Translating it yields CASSLWATAYEQYF.

The CDR3 protein is CASRGLDEQYF. DNA for the CDR3: TGTGCCAGCAGGGGGCTCGACGAGCAGTACTTC. This chain connects TRBV2 to TRBJ2-7, with D possibly TRBD1 on 5 matching bases. This CDR3 spans 11 amino acids. Germline CDR1 SNHLY, CDR2 FYNNEI. V gave up 6 bases and J gave up 5 bases, with 8 bases separating them.

V usage is TRBV6-2 or TRBV6-3 and J usage is TRBJ1-5; D not certain. Looked up from germline, CDR1 is MNHEY and CDR2 is SVGEGT. The CDR3 runs to 14 residues. Trimming removed 0 bases from V and 4 bases from J, with 7 bases in between. CDR3 sequence: CASSYSRRNQPQHF. The CDR3 region has the DNA TGTGCCAGCAGTTACTCAAGGCGAAATCAGCCCCAGCATTTT.

In DNA form, the CDR3 reads TGTGCCAGCAGCGAAAAACTAGCGGGAGTCTACAATGAGCAGTTCTTC. Its protein product is CASSEKLAGVYNEQFF. The rearrangement links TRBV9 to TRBJ2-1; 11 bases match TRBD2. The CDR3 runs to 16 residues. V gave up 3 bases and J gave up 3 bases; unmatched junction bases: 5. CDR1 and CDR2 (germline): SGDLS, YYNGEE.

The chain is built from TRBV10-1 and TRBJ2-1, with 11 bases that match TRBD2. Germline CDR1 is WNHNN and CDR2 is SYGVQD (reference sequence). The CDR3 sequence is 19 residues long. J was trimmed by 0 bases and V by 0 bases; bases with no gene match: 7. In nucleotides, the CDR3 is TGCGCCAGCAGTGAGTCTACTAGCGGGAGAAGGGCCTCCTACAATGAGCAGTTCTTC. Its translation: CASSESTSGRRASYNEQFF.

This CDR3 reads CAATGEKTYGYTF. In DNA form, the CDR3 reads TGTGCCGCTACCGGGGAGAAAACCTATGGCTACACCTTC. The V gene is TRBV10-3, the J gene TRBJ1-2; D uncertain. Trimming left V 11 bases short and J 4 bases short, with 17 bases between. CDR1 and CDR2 (germline): ENHRY, SYGVKD. The CDR3 consists of 13 residues.

The chain recombines TRBV12-3 or TRBV12-4 with TRBJ2-3; D unresolved. This CDR3 is built from 12 residues. Trimming removed 1 base at V and 6 bases at J, with 5 bases between. Here the CDR3 DNA reads TGTGCCAGCAGTTTAGGCTTTGATACGCAGTATTTT. Translation gives CASSLGFDTQYF.

This sequence joins TRBV5-6 and TRBJ2-3, with a possible D match to TRBD1 (6 bases). This CDR3 comprises 15 residues. V lost 1 base, J lost 3 bases, and 12 bases lay in between. Germline lookup yields CDR1 SGHDT and CDR2 YYEEEE. CDR3 amino acids: CASSLYRVRTDTQYF. As DNA, the CDR3 is TGTGCCAGCAGCTTGTACAGGGTAAGGACAGATACGCAGTATTTT.

The chain couples TRBV28 to TRBJ2-2, with TRBD1 as a possible D gene (5 bases). The germline gives CDR1 MDHEN, CDR2 SYDVKM. This CDR3 has 15 residues. Trimming stripped 3 bases from V and 0 bases from J, with 8 bases between. CDR3 amino acids: CASSLWTTNTGELFF. For the CDR3, the DNA is TGTGCCAGCAGTTTGTGGACAACGAACACCGGGGAGCTGTTTTTT.

The chain combines TRBV4-3 with TRBJ1-5; weak D call: TRBD1 (6 bases). V dropped 3 bases and J dropped 8 bases, with 11 bases sitting between them. This CDR3 contains 13 residues. CDR1 is LGHNA, CDR2 YSLEER, per germline. The CDR3 sequence: CASSQRGGEPQHF. CDR3 nucleotides: TGCGCCAGCAGCCAGAGGGGGGGGGAGCCCCAGCATTTT.

The V and J genes are TRBV6-5 and TRBJ2-2; 8 nucleotides agree with TRBD1. CDR1 MNHEY and CDR2 SVGAGI come from the germline V gene. J was trimmed by 5 bases and V by 7 bases; bases with no gene match: 9. CDR3 length: 15 amino acids. The CDR3 spells CASTSDRGWTGELFF. As DNA, the CDR3 is TGTGCCAGCACATCCGACAGGGGATGGACCGGGGAGCTGTTTTTT.

This rearrangement joins TRBV18 to TRBJ2-7, with 7 bases lining up with TRBD1. In germline, CDR1 is KGHSH, CDR2 LQKENI. J was trimmed by 2 bases and V by 3 bases; bases with no gene match: 13. The CDR3 runs to 17 residues. The CDR3 nucleotides read TGTGCCAGCTCACCGGATCAACCGGGACAGCGAGCCTACGAGCAGTACTTC. It is translated as CASSPDQPGQRAYEQYF.

The chain uses TRBV7-3 and TRBJ1-2, with 7 bases aligning to TRBD1. Germline loops: CDR1 SGHTA, CDR2 FQGTGA. V was pared by 0 bases and J by 4 bases, with 14 bases of the junction left unmatched. The CDR3 runs 18 residues. CDR3 region: CASSLTPSGGGLGYGYTF. The CDR3 region has the DNA TGTGCCAGCAGCTTAACCCCCTCGGGAGGGGGCCTTGGCTATGGCTACACCTTC.

This clone has only one observation. The CDR3 nucleotides are TGTGCCAGCAGTTCTACCGGCCACGAGGATGAAAAACTGTTTTTT. Its translation is CASSSTGHEDEKLFF. This chain uses TRBV6-2 or TRBV6-3 with TRBJ1-4; no clear D gene. The germline gives CDR1 MNHEY, CDR2 SVGEGT. The V end lost 4 bases, the J end lost 6 bases, and 15 bases lay between the germline ends. This CDR3 is 15 amino acids long.

About this clone itself: Sequence at one end of the junction differs from germline and may be a read error. This rearrangement joins TRBV6-5 to TRBJ1-6; possible D gene TRBD1, 5 bases. The germline gives CDR1 MNHEY, CDR2 SVGAGI. CDR3 size: 15 residues. The chain's CDR3 is CASSYSGAYNSPLHF. The DNA for the CDR3 is TGTGCCAGCAGTTACTCCGGGGCCTACAATTCACCCCTCCACTTT.

The chain links TRBV5-6 to TRBJ1-1; TRBD1 matches 7 bases. The CDR3 runs 14 residues. CDR1 SGHDT and CDR2 YYEEEE come from the germline V gene. The V and J ends lost 4 bases and 1 base, in that order; junction bases with no gene match: 4. DNA of the CDR3: TGTGCCAGCAGCAGAAGACAGGGGAACACTGAAGCTTTCTTT. Translation gives CASSRRQGNTEAFF.

This clone was counted only a few times. The rearrangement uses TRBV7-6 and TRBJ2-7; 10 nucleotides line up with TRBD2. J lost 3 bases, V lost 1 base, and 9 bases had no gene match. This CDR3 has 17 residues. CDR1 and CDR2 from the germline V gene are SGHVS and FNYEAQ. CDR3 sequence (DNA): TGTGCCAGCAGCTTAGGCCCTTTAGCGGGGGGAATCTACGAGCAGTACTTC. Protein product: CASSLGPLAGGIYEQYF.

The gene calls are TRBV27 and TRBJ2-2; perhaps D is TRBD1 or TRBD2 (7 bases each). V lost 11 bases and J lost 6, with 22 bases in between. The germline CDR1 and CDR2 sequences are MNHEY and SMNVEV (reference sequence). This CDR3 contains 15 residues. The CDR3 nucleotides read TGTGCCTCCTCGGGGAGGGGGCTGGGTGCCGGGGAGCTGTTTTTT. Its translation: CASSGRGLGAGELFF.